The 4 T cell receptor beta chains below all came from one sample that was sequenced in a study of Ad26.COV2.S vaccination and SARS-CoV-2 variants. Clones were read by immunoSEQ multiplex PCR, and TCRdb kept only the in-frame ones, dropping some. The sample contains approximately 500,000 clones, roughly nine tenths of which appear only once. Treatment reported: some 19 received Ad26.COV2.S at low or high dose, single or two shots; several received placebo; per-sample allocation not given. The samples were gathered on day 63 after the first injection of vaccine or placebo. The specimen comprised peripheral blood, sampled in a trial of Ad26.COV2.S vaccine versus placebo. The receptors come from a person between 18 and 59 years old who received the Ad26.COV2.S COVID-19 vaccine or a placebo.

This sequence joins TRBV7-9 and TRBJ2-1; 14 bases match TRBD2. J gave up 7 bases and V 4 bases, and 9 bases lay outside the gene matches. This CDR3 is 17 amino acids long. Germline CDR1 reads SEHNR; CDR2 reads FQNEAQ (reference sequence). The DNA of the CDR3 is TGTGCCAGCAGCTCGGGTGGACTAGCGGGAGGTTCGAATGAGCAGTTCTTC. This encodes CASSSGGLAGGSNEQFF.

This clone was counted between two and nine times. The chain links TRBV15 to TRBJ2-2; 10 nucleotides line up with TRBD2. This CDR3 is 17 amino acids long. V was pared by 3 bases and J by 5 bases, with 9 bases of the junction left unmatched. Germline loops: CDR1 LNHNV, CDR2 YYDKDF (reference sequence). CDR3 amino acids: CATSSALGLAETGELFF. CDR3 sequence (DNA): TGTGCCACCAGCAGTGCCCTTGGACTAGCGGAGACCGGGGAGCTGTTTTTT.

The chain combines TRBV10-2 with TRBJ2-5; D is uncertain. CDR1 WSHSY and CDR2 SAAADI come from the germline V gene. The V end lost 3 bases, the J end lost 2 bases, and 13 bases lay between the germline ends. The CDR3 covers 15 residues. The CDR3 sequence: CASSDRGLTQETQYF. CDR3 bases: TGCGCCAGCAGTGATCGTGGGCTAACACAAGAGACCCAGTACTTC.

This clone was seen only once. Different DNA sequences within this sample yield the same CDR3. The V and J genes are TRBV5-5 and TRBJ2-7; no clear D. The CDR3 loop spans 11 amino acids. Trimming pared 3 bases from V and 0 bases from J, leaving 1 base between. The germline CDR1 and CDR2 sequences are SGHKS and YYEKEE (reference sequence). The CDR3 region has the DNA TGTGCCAGCAGCTCCTCCTACGAGCAGTACTTC. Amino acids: CASSSSYEQYF.